This T cell receptor beta chain is drawn from a study of T cells in localized non-small cell lung cancer (dated by TCRdb to about 2020). With respect to the entire study: T cell repertoires of 236 early-stage NSCLC patients were analyzed, with tumors being compared against uninvolved tumor-adjacent lungs. The cohort consisted of 200 to 250 treatment-naive NSCLC patients whose localized lung tumors had been resected. Of the NSCLC patients, over 120 were male and around 97 were female, and the mean age was approximately 66 years.

At diagnosis, tumor, uninvolved tumor-adjacent lung and peripheral blood were collected and then preserved as a mix of FFPE and fresh-frozen material. For TCR repertoire profiling, blood samples were analyzed as peripheral blood mononuclear cells. Of note for this clone: There is no known antigen for this receptor. It has no much larger one-base neighbor in the sample; base qualities were not kept.

What the research found in general, with its limitations: Higher blood T cell density associated with longer overall survival, while higher adjacent-lung clonality associated with shorter survival. The highest T cell clonality was observed in uninvolved tumor-adjacent lung, where clonality exceeded that of tumor, suggesting that antigenic responses were more focused in uninvolved tumor-adjacent lung. Of the top 100 tumor clones, a median of roughly 53 were detected in paired uninvolved adjacent lung; about 26 were also among that lung's top 100. Because multi-region tumor sequencing was not performed, intratumor heterogeneity could not be ruled out. Since the design was exploratory, TCR variables were selected using unadjusted p-values with no false-discovery rate correction.

TCR beta CDR3 regions were sequenced from DNA using the immunoSEQ Assay. As for how the authors treated the data: To compute T cell density, TCR beta template counts were normalized to usable DNA, which was estimated by amplifying housekeeping genes. Richness was estimated with the preseqR package, extrapolating to 400,000 templates for PBMC samples and 120,000 templates for tissue samples. Clonality was taken to be one minus Pielou's evenness. To identify tissue-enriched TCRs, differential abundance testing was run on productive amino-acid clonotypes with a minimum total count of 5 and an alpha of 0.1. The Jaccard Index and the Morisita Overlap Index were used to quantify repertoire overlap between compartments. GLIPH clustered TCR beta CDR3s with public tetramer-defined viral CDR3s; viral motifs required at least three viral sequences plus V-gene enrichment. Not all clones reach the TCRdb copy of this immuneACCESS table, which keeps in-frame sequences only. Checked studies attribute under half of the gap to unresolved V genes and leave the rest unexplained. V and J calls and clone size are as listed in that table; D and trimming were resolved from the DNA. The table for this sample lists more than 8,000 clones; roughly nine tenths of them were counted only once. Of the sample, 2.4% is held by the ten largest clones.

This TCR was sampled from a female donor aged 60 or older with stage II squamous cell lung carcinoma. The material was peripheral blood, obtained before any cancer treatment.

This receptor has the CDR3 CASKRGGTDTQYF. The sequence in DNA is TGTGCCAGCAAGAGGGGTGGCACAGATACGCAGTATTTT. The chain couples TRBV28 to TRBJ2-3, with the D segment possibly TRBD1 or TRBD2, each aligning over 5 bases. The CDR3 sequence holds 13 residues, the cysteine and phenylalanine included. The CDR3 DNA has 39 bases and is translated from base 1. CDR1 MDHEN and CDR2 SYDVKM are derived from the germline V gene. V is cut by 7 bases and J by 1 base, and the space between the germline ends is 9 bases.